Below, 9 T cell receptor beta chains from the same sample are listed, as sequenced in a study of T cell responses to AZD1222 COVID-19 vaccine. Only in-frame clones appear in the TCRdb table, and some are missing; sequencing was by immunoSEQ multiplex PCR. The table has approximately 190,000 clones, 92% seen once; the top ten hold approximately 1.3%. Sequenced here: peripheral blood, sampled on day 0 of AZD1222 vaccination. The receptors shown here come from an adult in good health.

The chain links TRBV7-2 to TRBJ2-6; 7 bases are a match to TRBD1. CDR3 length equals 16 residues. Per germline, CDR1 SGHTA and CDR2 FQGNSA. The J segment lost 0 bases and the V segment lost 5 bases, leaving 4 bases of the junction unmatched. CDR3 DNA sequence: TGTGCCAGCAGCCCACAGGGGTTCTCTGGGGCCAACGTCCTGACTTTC. Protein sequence: CASSPQGFSGANVLTF.

V usage is TRBV29-1 and J usage is TRBJ2-7; a weak D match, TRBD2 (5 bases). The germline V and J ends were trimmed by 1 base and 7 bases, with 20 bases remaining between them. CDR1 and CDR2 from the germline V gene are SQVTM and ANQGSEA. The CDR3 contains 15 residues. The CDR3 is CSVEVFGDQAPEQYF. CDR3 bases: TGCAGCGTTGAAGTGTTCGGGGATCAGGCTCCGGAGCAGTACTTC.

The chain uses TRBV5-1 and TRBJ1-6; D is uncertain. The CDR3 runs to 13 residues. Germline loops: CDR1 SGHRS, CDR2 YFSETQ. Trimming removed 4 bases at V and 10 bases at J, with 12 bases between. In nucleotides, the CDR3 is TGCGCCAGCAGCCTGACCTTGTGGTCACCCCTCCACTTT. Encoded protein: CASSLTLWSPLHF. The complete variable domain, with remaining parts taken from reference TRBV5-1 and TRBJ1-6, reads KAGVTQTPRYLIKTRGQQVTLSCSPISGHRSVSWYQQTPGQGLQFLFEYFSETQRNKGNFPGRFSGRQFSNSRSEMNVSTLELGDSALYLCASSLTLWSPLHFGNGTRLTVT.

The V and J genes are TRBV18 and TRBJ1-4; the D is unclear. Germline V gives CDR1 KGHSH, CDR2 LQKENI. The CDR3 has 13 amino acids. The V end lost 5 bases, the J end lost 4 bases, and 8 bases lay between the germline ends. In nucleotides, the CDR3 is TGTGCCAGCTCAAGAGAGTATAATGAAAAACTGTTTTTT. Residues: CASSREYNEKLFF.

The chain uses TRBV20-1 and TRBJ1-5; possible D gene TRBD1, 6 bases. V dropped 4 bases and J dropped 0 bases, with 16 bases sitting between them. Per germline, CDR1 DFQATT and CDR2 SNEGSKA (reference sequence). The CDR3 is made up of 16 amino acids. This CDR3 is CSAIDRRLPSNQPQHF. The DNA of the CDR3 is TGCAGTGCTATTGACAGGCGATTACCTAGCAATCAGCCCCAGCATTTT.

This sequence joins TRBV20-1 and TRBJ2-7, with no clear D. The CDR3 loop spans 11 amino acids. V lost 4 bases and J lost 9, with 13 bases in between. CDR1 is DFQATT, CDR2 SNEGSKA, per germline (reference sequence). For the CDR3, the DNA is TGCAGTGCTACCCCGACCCTGGTGCAGTACTTC. It yields the protein CSATPTLVQYF.

This chain links TRBV13 with TRBJ1-3; D remains unclear. CDR1 is PRHDT and CDR2 is FYEKMQ in the germline V gene (reference sequence). The germline V and J ends were trimmed by 2 bases and 1 base, with 6 bases remaining between them. This CDR3 comprises 14 residues. The CDR3: CASSLTRSGNTIYF. The CDR3 coding sequence is TGTGCCAGCAGCTTAACCAGATCTGGAAACACCATATATTTT.

V usage is TRBV7-9 and J usage is TRBJ1-5, with a tentative D call TRBD1 (5 bases). This CDR3 has 16 residues. V gave up 4 bases and J gave up 3 bases, with 16 bases separating them. CDR1 and CDR2 (germline): SEHNR, FQNEAQ (reference sequence). In DNA, the CDR3 is TGTGCCAGCAGCTCCTCTCAGGGCGAAGTCAATCAGCCCCAGCATTTT. This codes for CASSSSQGEVNQPQHF.

This chain joins TRBV5-1 and TRBJ1-1; TRBD1 agrees at 9 bases. Unmatched junction bases numbered 4, after V lost 0 bases and J lost 1 base. The CDR3 covers 16 residues. CDR1 SGHRS and CDR2 YFSETQ come from the germline V gene. CDR3 sequence (DNA): TGCGCCAGCAGCTTGGACTCACAGGGGGCGAACACTGAAGCTTTCTTT. Protein sequence: CASSLDSQGANTEAFF.